This T cell receptor beta chain was captured in a study of a mutant IDH1 vaccine in newly diagnosed glioma. Looking at the study overall: Therapy received beforehand was radiotherapy, temozolomide, or both, with most patients given both.

Study outcomes and limitations: Alterations occurring in top peripheral T cell clonotypes seemed unrelated to pseudoprogression. Vaccination elicited immune responses in approximately 92% of patients.

The time point denotes: baseline, week 1 (first vaccination visit). Treatment described: pre-vaccination baseline after standard-of-care therapy. New IDH1-mutant, ATRX-lost WHO grade 3 or 4 astrocytomas occurred in donors. The method was immunoSEQ multiplex PCR; TCRdb's version includes in-frame clones alone and lacks a portion of them. This repertoire shows 80,000 to 100,000 clones, roughly four fifths found once; its top ten account for around 5.2%. In the case of this clone: What it binds is unknown.

The CDR3 loop spans 17 amino acids. Germline V gene lookup returns CDR1 SNHLY and CDR2 FYNNEI. V lost 5 bases and J 0 bases, leaving 20 bases between the germline ends. The sequence was obtained from a man aged 40-50 years with glioma. Some clones in this sample may be carry-over from other donors' samples. Sequenced here: PBMCs, sampled from a glioma patient treated with radiotherapy, temozolomide or both. V and J are TRBV2 and TRBJ2-7, with D possibly being TRBD1 or TRBD2 (7 bases each). Written as DNA, the CDR3 is TGTGCCAGCAGTTTGGGGGGGACAGAACCCTACTCCTACGAGCAGTACTTC. Protein sequence: CASSLGGTEPYSYEQYF.